These 20 T cell receptor beta chains originate from one sample sequenced in a study of early stage breast cancer tumors. This table comes from immunoSEQ multiplex PCR, and its TCRdb copy is limited to in-frame clones, with some not included. The repertoire holds about 28,000 clones, with 75% to 85% as singletons. The sequenced sample was blood. These receptors were taken from a person in their sixties or seventies with breast cancer.

The chain combines TRBV4-3 with TRBJ2-3; TRBD2 matches at 12 bases. Losses at the gene ends were 4 bases for V and 5 bases for J; bases not matched to a gene: 13. The CDR3 length is 18 residues. The germline V gene has CDR1 LGHNA and CDR2 YSLEER. This CDR3 is CASSPLTASGRAEDTQYF. The CDR3 bases are TGCGCCAGCAGCCCCCTAACGGCTAGCGGGAGGGCCGAAGATACGCAGTATTTT.

This sequence joins TRBV7-2 and TRBJ1-1; no clear D. The CDR3 is made up of 14 amino acids. CDR1 is SGHTA and CDR2 is FQGNSA in the germline V gene. Trimming shortened V by 5 bases and J by 0 bases, and 10 bases separated the two germline ends. The CDR3 loop reads CASSPSQMNTEAFF. CDR3 coding DNA: TGTGCCAGCAGCCCCTCCCAGATGAACACTGAAGCTTTCTTT.

This clone showed up just a few times. The chain uses TRBV30 and TRBJ1-1; D not certain. This CDR3 is built from 11 residues. Per the germline V gene, CDR1 is GTSNPN and CDR2 is SVGIG (reference sequence). V lost 0 bases, J lost 6 bases, and 5 bases lay in between. The CDR3 protein is CAWSVRAEAFF. The CDR3, as DNA: TGTGCCTGGAGTGTACGAGCTGAAGCTTTCTTT.

This clone was seen a handful of times. This sequence joins TRBV28 and TRBJ1-5; tentatively, D is TRBD1 (6 bases). V was trimmed by 2 bases and J by 6 bases, leaving 11 bases between them. This CDR3 is 14 amino acids long. Per germline, CDR1 MDHEN and CDR2 SYDVKM. The CDR3 reads CASSLTGGIQPQHF. DNA for the CDR3: TGTGCCAGCAGTTTAACGGGGGGCATTCAGCCCCAGCATTTT.

The CDR3 DNA is TGCGCCAGCAGCCGGACCGGGATGAACACTGAAGCTTTCTTT. It yields the protein CASSRTGMNTEAFF. The V and J genes are TRBV5-1 and TRBJ1-1; D not certain. V gave up 4 bases and J gave up 0 bases, with 10 bases separating them. The CDR3 runs 14 residues. The germline CDR1 and CDR2 sequences are SGHRS and YFSETQ.

The chain employs TRBV4-3 and TRBJ2-1; 8 bases agree with TRBD2. CDR3 length: 17 residues. CDR1 and CDR2 (germline): LGHNA, YSLEER. V lost 4 bases to trimming and J lost 7 bases; unmatched junction nucleotides: 15. The CDR3: CASSPGPGAGGFNEQFF. The CDR3 DNA is TGCGCCAGCAGCCCGGGGCCTGGGGCGGGGGGTTTTAATGAGCAGTTCTTC.

The V call is TRBV11-2, the J call TRBJ2-1; weak D call: TRBD2 (5 bases). The CDR3 covers 15 residues. Germline-derived CDR1 and CDR2 are SGHAT and FQNNGV. The V gene lost 4 bases and the J gene lost 0 bases, with 10 bases spanning the gap. CDR3 amino acids: CASSSGDRSYNEQFF. CDR3 nucleotides: TGTGCCAGCAGCTCCGGGGATCGCTCCTACAATGAGCAGTTCTTC.

The rearrangement uses TRBV6-5 and TRBJ2-6; the D gene is possibly TRBD1 (5 bases). Germline loops: CDR1 MNHEY, CDR2 SVGAGI. Between the trimmed V and J ends, which lost 5 bases and 2 bases, there was a span of 10 bases. The CDR3 runs 15 residues. The CDR3 DNA reads TGTGCCAGCAGTCGGCAGGGAACTGGGGCCAACGTCCTGACTTTC. This encodes CASSRQGTGANVLTF.

The genes are TRBV7-6 and TRBJ2-5; D perhaps matches TRBD2 (6 bases). V was pared by 2 bases and J by 2 bases, with 12 bases between. The germline gives CDR1 SGHVS, CDR2 FNYEAQ. This CDR3 has 15 residues. CDR3 protein: CASSLSLASQETQYF. DNA for the CDR3: TGTGCCAGCAGCTTATCCCTAGCGTCTCAAGAGACCCAGTACTTC.

This clone was seen a few times. V and J are TRBV29-1 and TRBJ2-3; 8 bases line up with TRBD1. CDR1 is SQVTM and CDR2 is ANQGSEA in the germline V gene. This CDR3 region has 15 residues. With V trimmed by 6 bases and J by 1 base, 9 bases remained unmatched. Written as DNA, the CDR3 is TGCAGCGTCGGGACAGGTCAAGGGGGCACAGATACGCAGTATTTT. This gives the protein CSVGTGQGGTDTQYF.

The V call is TRBV19, the J call TRBJ1-2; the D is unclear. This CDR3 contains 15 residues. The V end lost 1 base, the J end lost 7 bases, and 16 bases lay between the germline ends. Germline V gene sequence: CDR1 LNHDA, CDR2 SQIVND (reference sequence). The CDR3 region is CASSIGAGAGSGYTF. The CDR3 DNA reads as TGTGCCAGTAGTATAGGAGCCGGAGCTGGGAGTGGCTACACCTTC.

The rearrangement uses TRBV28 and TRBJ1-1; 7 bases line up with TRBD1. The CDR3 totals 11 residues. Germline-derived CDR1 and CDR2 are MDHEN and SYDVKM. Trimming cost V 5 bases and J 11 bases; bases outside gene matches: 5. The CDR3 nucleotides read TGTGCCAGCAGTAGGGGACAGCGGGCTTTCTTT. It codes for CASSRGQRAFF.

CDR3 in DNA: TGCGCCAGCAGCCTGGGACGGAGCGAGCAGTACTTC. It yields the protein CASSLGRSEQYF. This sequence joins TRBV5-1 and TRBJ2-7, with D perhaps given as TRBD1 or TRBD2 (5 bases each). In germline, CDR1 is SGHRS, CDR2 YFSETQ. Trimming stripped 4 bases from V and 6 bases from J, with 11 bases between. There are 12 residues in the CDR3.

The V call is TRBV28, the J call TRBJ2-7; TRBD2 aligns across 9 bases. Germline V lookup: CDR1 MDHEN, CDR2 SYDVKM. V lost 1 base to trimming and J lost 2 bases; unmatched junction nucleotides: 3. CDR3 length equals 15 residues. The CDR3 bases are TGTGCCAGCAGTTTATTTGCTAGCGGGACCTACGAGCAGTACTTC. This codes for CASSLFASGTYEQYF.

The CDR3 region has the DNA TGTGCCAGCACAAACGAACGGACAGCCTACAATGAGCAGTTCTTC. The encoded protein is CASTNERTAYNEQFF. The V gene is TRBV5-4, the J gene TRBJ2-1; maybe TRBD1 (6 bases). Germline CDR1 reads SGHNT; CDR2 reads YYREEE (reference sequence). Deletions cut 6 bases from V and 2 bases from J, with 15 bases between. The length of the CDR3 is 15 residues.

V usage is TRBV29-1 and J usage is TRBJ2-3, with D perhaps TRBD2 (5 bases). The V end was cut by 1 base, the J end by 6 bases, with 11 bases between. Looked up from germline, CDR1 is SQVTM and CDR2 is ANQGSEA. The CDR3 has 13 amino acids. CDR3: CSVEGGLSDTQYF. The CDR3 coding sequence is TGCAGCGTTGAAGGCGGACTCTCGGATACGCAGTATTTT.

This chain connects TRBV29-1 to TRBJ2-7; 11 bases match TRBD1. The CDR3 has 15 residues. V dropped 1 base and J dropped 7; count of bases not matched to a gene: 9. Germline-derived CDR1 and CDR2 are SQVTM and ANQGSEA. DNA for the CDR3: TGCAGCGTTGAAGGCGGGCGGGACAGGGGGGGAGAGCAGTACTTC. Encoded protein: CSVEGGRDRGGEQYF.

V and J are TRBV28 and TRBJ1-1; TRBD1 might be the D (6 bases). The V and J ends lost 5 bases and 5 bases respectively, with 18 bases between them. From germline, CDR1 is MDHEN and CDR2 SYDVKM. The CDR3 has 15 residues. Here the CDR3 reads CASSTYREGFTEAFF. The CDR3 nucleotides are TGTGCCAGCAGTACCTACAGGGAGGGGTTTACTGAAGCTTTCTTT.

This rearrangement joins TRBV5-1 to TRBJ1-2; TRBD1 aligns across 10 bases. This CDR3 comprises 19 residues. Unmatched junction bases numbered 15, after V lost 0 bases and J lost 4 bases. The V gene's germline CDR1 is SGHRS and CDR2 YFSETQ. CDR3 residues: CASSLAATGGESASYGYTF. The CDR3, as DNA: TGCGCCAGCAGCTTGGCAGCGACAGGGGGCGAGAGTGCCTCCTATGGCTACACCTTC.

The CDR3 DNA reads TGTGCCAGCAGCGTAGGTCGGGGGAGACTCGCCGAGCAGTACTTC. It specifies CASSVGRGRLAEQYF. This sequence joins TRBV9 and TRBJ2-7; D is perhaps TRBD2 (6 bases). Trimming took off 0 bases at V and 6 bases at J, with 16 bases between the two ends. This CDR3 is 15 amino acids long. CDR1 and CDR2 (germline): SGDLS, YYNGEE.